These T cell receptor beta chains were read from a single sample in a study of human T cells and chemical hapten exposure. TCRdb recomputed calls from the RACE reads with MiXCR, one row per CDR3 protein. The sample lists under 200,000 distinct CDR3 sequences, about 14% occurring once. Sequencing was performed on whole blood, taken in connection with sensitization to the hapten diphenylcyclopropenone (DPC). The receptors were sampled from a young woman with alopecia areata. Some clones in this sample may be carry-over from other donors' samples. CDR3s leave out the opening cysteine and the closing phenylalanine or tryptophan. Each record gives: J gene, D gene, V gene, CDR3 protein. The D gene is left open where the match is weak.

j_gene: TRBJ2-3
d_gene: NA
v_gene: TRBV12-3/TRBV12-4
CDR3aa: ASSFLGISTDTQY

j_gene: TRBJ2-7
d_gene: NA
v_gene: TRBV12-3/TRBV12-4
CDR3aa: ASSPQGNRYEQY

j_gene: TRBJ2-5
d_gene: NA
v_gene: TRBV27
CDR3aa: ASSFGQAALSAQY

j_gene: TRBJ1-2
d_gene: TRBD1
v_gene: TRBV2
CDR3aa: ASRRQGVGYGYT

j_gene: TRBJ1-5
d_gene: NA
v_gene: TRBV6-1
CDR3aa: ASSEAWGGDQPQH

j_gene: TRBJ1-5
d_gene: NA
v_gene: TRBV7-2
CDR3aa: ASSHREWSNQPQH

j_gene: TRBJ2-2
d_gene: NA
v_gene: TRBV4-3
CDR3aa: ASSQLKSTGELF

j_gene: TRBJ2-3
d_gene: NA
v_gene: TRBV7-6
CDR3aa: ASSPGGVWDTQY

j_gene: TRBJ1-4
d_gene: NA
v_gene: TRBV7-2
CDR3aa: ASSLWGLNEKLF

j_gene: TRBJ2-6
d_gene: TRBD1
v_gene: TRBV18
CDR3aa: ASSPETGDSGANVLT

j_gene: TRBJ1-1
d_gene: NA
v_gene: TRBV2
CDR3aa: ASTLQENTEAF

j_gene: TRBJ2-1
d_gene: TRBD2
v_gene: TRBV20-1
CDR3aa: SPTATSGAFLYNEQF

j_gene: TRBJ1-4
d_gene: NA
v_gene: TRBV11-2
CDR3aa: ASSESGVWKLF

j_gene: TRBJ2-2
d_gene: NA
v_gene: TRBV29-1
CDR3aa: SVSRASQTGELF